Presented here are 20 T cell receptor beta chains from one specimen sequenced in a study of blood T cells in healthy people across ages. Alongside a J-beta primer mix, a sample-barcoded 5' primer served in a second PCR lasting about 7 to 12 cycles. TCRdb reanalysed the 5' RACE reads using MiXCR and keeps one entry per CDR3 protein. Among about a million distinct CDR3 sequences listed, roughly 51% were seen once. Material for sequencing was blood. The receptors derive from a woman between 55 and 75 years old in good health.

The V and J genes are TRBV7-9 and TRBJ2-5; 7 bases agree with TRBD2. This CDR3 has 14 residues. With 1 base clipped from V and 11 bases from J, the junction kept 10 bases outside the gene matches. Germline V gene sequence: CDR1 SEHNR, CDR2 FQNEAQ (reference sequence). CDR3 region: CASSLDAAGEEQYF. The DNA of the CDR3 is TGTGCCAGCAGCTTAGACGCCGCGGGAGAGGAGCAGTACTTC.

This clonotype has more than one count but fewer than ten. This sequence joins TRBV6-5 and TRBJ2-5, with 10 positions matching TRBD2. The CDR3 is 15 residues long. Germline V gene lookup returns CDR1 MNHEY and CDR2 SVGAGI. V was clipped by 0 bases and J by 4 bases; unmatched bases: 2. The CDR3, as DNA: TGTGCCAGCAGTTACTCCCTAGCGGGAGCAGAGACCCAGTACTTC. Translating gives CASSYSLAGAETQYF.

CDR3 sequence reads: CASSRDGGKAFF. The CDR3 nucleotides are TGTGCCAGCAGCCGCGATGGGGGAAAGGCTTTCTTT. The chain is built from TRBV6-6 and TRBJ1-1, with D perhaps matching TRBD1 (5 bases). The ends were cut back, 6 bases at V and 11 bases at J, with 16 bases in the middle. The CDR3 consists of 12 residues. The V gene's germline CDR1 is MNHNY and CDR2 SVGAGI (reference sequence).

This clonotype occurred once. An end of the junction does not agree with germline; a read error may underlie this. V usage is TRBV28 and J usage is TRBJ2-7; D perhaps matches TRBD2 (5 bases). The DNA matches TRBJ2-5 better at its end, which makes the J call doubtful. The germline V gene encodes CDR1 MDHEN and CDR2 SYDVKM. The CDR3 runs to 17 residues. The CDR3 bases are TGTGCCAGCGGTTTTGTCATTATTACTAGTTCTGAAGAGACCCAGTACTTC. Translating it yields CASGFVIITSSEETQYF.

This clonotype has at least ten counts. V gene TRBV29-1 combines with J gene TRBJ2-3, with D perhaps given as TRBD1 or TRBD2 (5 bases each). In germline, CDR1 is SQVTM, CDR2 ANQGSEA. Trimming stripped 6 bases from V and 8 bases from J, with 9 bases between. The CDR3 totals 10 residues. CDR3 sequence reads: CSVVGTTQYF. The CDR3, as DNA: TGCAGCGTCGTCGGGACTACGCAGTATTTT.

In this sample, this clonotype turned up many times. This chain uses TRBV5-1 with TRBJ1-1; 12 nucleotides line up with TRBD1. V shed 7 bases and J 7 bases; nucleotides not matched to a gene: 5. Per germline, CDR1 SGHRS and CDR2 YFSETQ. This CDR3 has 13 residues. In nucleotides, the CDR3 is TGCGCCAGCTCCGGGACAGGGGGCGGTGAAGCTTTCTTT. It codes for CASSGTGGGEAFF.

In this sample, this clonotype turned up a few times. This sequence joins TRBV20-1 and TRBJ1-6; D call uncertain. In germline, CDR1 is DFQATT, CDR2 SNEGSKA (reference sequence). The ends were cut back, 0 bases at V and 5 bases at J, with 14 bases in the middle. The CDR3 runs 16 residues. CDR3 in amino acids: CSARDQTATHNSPLHF. DNA for the CDR3: TGCAGTGCTAGAGATCAAACAGCAACTCATAATTCACCCCTCCACTTT.

This clonotype appeared many times. The gene calls are TRBV7-2 and TRBJ2-3; D gene uncertain. The V gene lost 5 bases and the J gene lost 1 base, with 16 bases spanning the gap. This CDR3 is built from 16 residues. CDR1 and CDR2 from the germline V gene are SGHTA and FQGNSA. CDR3 in DNA: TGTGCCAGCAGCCCGCCCCAGTGGGCGGGCACAGATACGCAGTATTTT. Its protein is CASSPPQWAGTDTQYF.

The chain is built from TRBV7-2 and TRBJ2-5; TRBD2 matches at 14 bases. V shed 5 bases and J 1 base; nucleotides not matched to a gene: 9. Per germline, CDR1 SGHTA and CDR2 FQGNSA. The CDR3 extends over 18 amino acids. CDR3 protein: CASSGAGLAGGAQETQYF. In nucleotides, the CDR3 is TGTGCCAGCAGCGGGGCCGGACTAGCGGGAGGCGCCCAAGAGACCCAGTACTTC.

The V gene is TRBV4-2, the J gene TRBJ2-1, with D tentatively TRBD1 or TRBD2 (6 bases each). V lost 0 bases and J 7 bases, leaving 19 bases between the germline ends. Germline V gene lookup returns CDR1 LGHNA and CDR2 YNFKEQ. There are 17 residues in the CDR3. The CDR3 DNA follows: TGTGCCAGCAGCCAAGAGCTGGAGGGGGGCGGGGCGAATGAGCAGTTCTTC. The encoded protein is CASSQELEGGGANEQFF.

This clonotype has a handful of counts. This chain connects TRBV2 to TRBJ2-7; 9 nucleotides line up with TRBD2. Per germline, CDR1 SNHLY and CDR2 FYNNEI. The CDR3 is made up of 15 amino acids. The V gene end was trimmed by 3 bases and the J gene end by 7 bases; junction bases not matched to a gene: 10. The CDR3 protein is CASSDRAAGGGEQYF. In nucleotides, the CDR3 is TGTGCCAGCAGTGATCGCGCAGCGGGAGGTGGGGAGCAGTACTTC.

The chain recombines TRBV19 with TRBJ1-1; D possibly corresponds to TRBD1 (5 bases). The CDR3 is 14 residues long. V lost 6 bases to trimming and J lost 3 bases, with 14 bases between them. Germline CDR1 LNHDA, CDR2 SQIVND (reference sequence). CDR3 protein: CASSWGGSDTEAFF. The CDR3 nucleotides read TGTGCCAGTAGCTGGGGGGGGTCGGACACTGAAGCTTTCTTT.

The gene calls are TRBV11-2 and TRBJ2-1; D not certain. V shed 5 bases and J shed 2 bases, with 13 bases lying between them. CDR3 size: 15 residues. From germline, CDR1 is SGHAT and CDR2 FQNNGV. This CDR3 reads CASSEALAAYNEQFF. As DNA, the CDR3 is TGTGCCAGCAGCGAAGCTTTAGCAGCCTACAATGAGCAGTTCTTC.

This sequence joins TRBV20-1 and TRBJ2-7, with 8 bases lining up with TRBD2. Germline lookup yields CDR1 DFQATT and CDR2 SNEGSKA (reference sequence). This CDR3 is built from 16 residues. Trimming removed 1 base from V and 0 bases from J; junction bases left unmatched: 8. The CDR3 DNA sequence: TGCAGTGCTAGAGTCCAGCGGGAGCCCATCTCCTACGAGCAGTACTTC. It is translated as CSARVQREPISYEQYF.

The V and J genes are TRBV4-1 and TRBJ2-5, with a weak D call TRBD1 (5 bases). Trimming removed 4 bases from V and 2 bases from J, with 14 bases in between. The length of the CDR3 is 15 residues. The germline gives CDR1 MGHRA, CDR2 YSYEKL. CDR3: CASSPPLSGQETQYF. The CDR3 nucleotides read TGCGCCAGCAGCCCCCCCCTCTCAGGGCAAGAGACCCAGTACTTC.

This clonotype was observed a handful of times. V usage is TRBV28 and J usage is TRBJ2-5, with 9 bases identical to TRBD1. After removal of 5 bases from V and 4 bases from J, the junction contained 2 bases not matched to a gene. This CDR3 is built from 13 residues. The V gene's germline CDR1 is MDHEN and CDR2 SYDVKM. The CDR3 DNA reads as TGTGCCAGCAGTCAGACAGGGGGAGAGACCCAGTACTTC. Residues: CASSQTGGETQYF.

The CDR3 is CASSETSGITHTQYF. In DNA, the CDR3 is TGTGCCAGCAGTGAAACTAGCGGGATAACACATACGCAGTATTTT. The chain couples TRBV6-1 to TRBJ2-3; 10 bases are a match to TRBD2. Germline trimming cut 2 bases from V and 7 bases from J; bases unmatched to any gene: 6. Germline CDR1 MNHNS, CDR2 SASEGT. The CDR3 runs 15 residues.

This clonotype was recorded only once. The chain joins TRBV4-2 to TRBJ2-7; D unresolved. The J call could be wrong; TRBJ2-1 is a better fit for the DNA end. The CDR3 totals 16 residues. CDR1 LGHNA and CDR2 YNFKEQ come from the germline V gene. DNA for the CDR3: TGTGCCAGCAGCCAAGAATTGCAGGCGTGGTACGGTGAGCAGTTCTTC. Translating gives CASSQELQAWYGEQFF.

The chain combines TRBV2 with TRBJ2-4; 8 bases map to TRBD2. The DNA end lines up better with TRBJ2-7; the J call may be wrong. This CDR3 comprises 14 residues. Germline CDR1 SNHLY, CDR2 FYNNEI. The DNA of the CDR3 is TGTGCCAGCAGGGGACGGGGGGGAGAGGGCGAGCAGTACTTC. It specifies CASRGRGGEGEQYF.

This clonotype came up once. The rearrangement uses TRBV10-3 and TRBJ2-7; TRBD2 matches 10 bases. This CDR3 is 14 amino acids long. CDR1 ENHRY and CDR2 SYGVKD come from the germline V gene. The V segment lost 5 bases and the J segment 7 bases; nucleotides outside the gene matches: 8. The CDR3 reads CAISPSGSSDEQYF. CDR3 in DNA: TGTGCCATCAGTCCTAGCGGGAGTTCGGATGAGCAGTACTTC.